The next 18 T cell receptor beta chains were all read from a single sample in a study of blood T cell repertoires in COVID-19. Data came from immunoSEQ multiplex PCR; TCRdb stores just in-frame clones and leaves some out. Among 250,000 to 300,000 clones listed, over 80% were seen once. Sequenced input: peripheral blood. These TCRs come from a man between 60 and 75 years old who had recovered from COVID-19.

The CDR3 protein is CASSIARGRATDTQYF. As DNA, the CDR3 is TGTGCCAGTAGTATAGCTCGGGGGAGGGCCACAGATACGCAGTATTTT. V gene TRBV19 combines with J gene TRBJ2-3; 7 bases are shared with TRBD2. Germline V gene lookup returns CDR1 LNHDA and CDR2 SQIVND (reference sequence). The V gene end was trimmed by 1 base and the J gene end by 2 bases; junction bases not matched to a gene: 6. This CDR3 has 16 amino acids.

Only one count was recorded for this clone. J is TRBJ2-7 and V is TRBV5-6, with TRBD2 identical over 9 bases. Trimming removed 3 bases from V and 2 bases from J; junction bases left unmatched: 3. Looked up from germline, CDR1 is SGHDT and CDR2 is YYEEEE. The CDR3 runs to 14 residues. The CDR3 here is CASSWASGTYEQYF. The CDR3 DNA sequence: TGTGCCAGCAGCTGGGCTAGCGGGACCTACGAGCAGTACTTC.

The V gene is TRBV27, the J gene TRBJ2-7; 11 positions match TRBD1. Germline CDR1 and CDR2: MNHEY and SMNVEV (reference sequence). CDR3 size: 14 residues. V shed 6 bases and J 6 bases; nucleotides not matched to a gene: 7. In nucleotides, the CDR3 is TGTGCCAGCAGGCAACCGGGACAGGGGGGCGAGCAGTACTTC. It is translated as CASRQPGQGGEQYF.

The gene calls are TRBV28 and TRBJ2-5; possible D gene TRBD2, 7 bases. The V gene lost 6 bases and the J gene lost 5 bases, with 25 bases spanning the gap. The germline CDR1 and CDR2 sequences are MDHEN and SYDVKM. This CDR3 comprises 17 residues. CDR3 DNA sequence: TGTGCCAGCAGCTACCCGGGGACTGGCTGGGGGGGCGAGACCCAGTACTTC. Protein: CASSYPGTGWGGETQYF.

This chain connects TRBV19 to TRBJ2-7; 8 bases line up with TRBD2. CDR1 is LNHDA, CDR2 SQIVND, per germline (reference sequence). V trimming: 3 bases; J trimming: 2 bases; junction bases outside the gene matches: 9. The CDR3 loop spans 16 amino acids. The CDR3 DNA is TGTGCCAGTAGTATTGGCCTAGCGGGCTTACCCTACGAGCAGTACTTC. It translates to CASSIGLAGLPYEQYF.

This clone was observed a few times. V and J are TRBV4-1 and TRBJ1-6, with TRBD1 matching over 10 bases. This CDR3 comprises 19 residues. Unmatched junction bases numbered 12, after V lost 0 bases and J lost 7 bases. Germline V gene sequence: CDR1 MGHRA, CDR2 YSYEKL. CDR3 sequence: CASSQDAPSRTGGNSPLHF. The CDR3 bases are TGCGCCAGCAGCCAAGACGCACCAAGCCGGACAGGGGGAAATTCACCCCTCCACTTT.

The chain is built from TRBV30 and TRBJ1-1; 7 nucleotides agree with TRBD1. CDR3 length: 14 amino acids. Per germline, CDR1 GTSNPN and CDR2 SVGIG (reference sequence). V gave up 2 bases and J gave up 6 bases; unmatched junction bases: 9. This chain's CDR3 is CAWSRPGGLAEAFF. CDR3 sequence (DNA): TGTGCCTGGAGTCGGCCAGGGGGTTTGGCTGAAGCTTTCTTT.

This chain connects TRBV20-1 to TRBJ2-7; the match to TRBD2 covers 12 bases. This CDR3 spans 13 amino acids. J gave up 7 bases and V 3 bases, and 4 bases lay outside the gene matches. Germline CDR1 is DFQATT and CDR2 is SNEGSKA (reference sequence). Written as DNA, the CDR3 is TGCAGTGCTAGTAAGACTAGCGGGGGAGAGCAGTACTTC. It translates to CSASKTSGGEQYF.

The chain carries TRBV6-6 and TRBJ1-2, with D perhaps matching TRBD1 (6 bases). The CDR3 has 15 residues. CDR1 and CDR2 (germline): MNHNY, SVGAGI (reference sequence). Between the trimmed V and J ends, which lost 10 bases and 2 bases, there was a span of 20 bases. The chain's CDR3 is CATLMGAGGNYGYTF. The CDR3 DNA is TGTGCCACACTAATGGGGGCGGGAGGCAACTATGGCTACACCTTC.

This chain links TRBV10-3 with TRBJ2-7, with 7 positions matching TRBD1. The CDR3 has 12 residues. The trim removed 6 bases at V and 2 bases at J, leaving 1 base unmatched. Germline V gene data show CDR1 as ENHRY and CDR2 as SYGVKD. In nucleotides, the CDR3 is TGTGCCATCAGGGGGACAGCCTACGAGCAGTACTTC. As protein: CAIRGTAYEQYF.

This chain connects TRBV28 to TRBJ2-5; 8 bases are a match to TRBD1. The V and J ends lost 5 bases and 4 bases, in that order; junction bases with no gene match: 9. CDR3 length equals 15 residues. Looked up from germline, CDR1 is MDHEN and CDR2 is SYDVKM. CDR3 loop: CASSPPGQALETQYF. The CDR3 nucleotides read TGTGCCAGCAGTCCCCCGGGACAGGCACTAGAGACCCAGTACTTC.

The chain combines TRBV5-5 with TRBJ2-5, with D tentatively TRBD1 (6 bases). Trimming shortened V by 2 bases and J by 5 bases, and 19 bases separated the two germline ends. CDR3 size: 16 residues. The V gene's germline CDR1 is SGHKS and CDR2 YYEKEE (reference sequence). In nucleotides, the CDR3 is TGTGCCAGCAGCTTTCAGGGGCGCGCGGGTATGGAGACCCAGTACTTC. Protein product: CASSFQGRAGMETQYF.

The chain couples TRBV27 to TRBJ2-7, with a tentative D call TRBD2 (6 bases). V was cut by 7 bases and J by 3 bases, with 16 bases left in between. This CDR3 spans 14 amino acids. Germline lookup yields CDR1 MNHEY and CDR2 SMNVEV (reference sequence). CDR3 region: CASKSGLAGYEQYF. The CDR3 DNA follows: TGTGCCAGCAAAAGCGGGCTAGCAGGCTACGAGCAGTACTTC.

V is TRBV28 and J is TRBJ1-1; D not resolved. The CDR3 totals 14 residues. Trimming cost V 2 bases and J 0 bases, with 7 bases left between them. Germline V gene lookup returns CDR1 MDHEN and CDR2 SYDVKM. CDR3 nucleotides: TGTGCCAGCAGTTTACCAGTGATGAACACTGAAGCTTTCTTT. Amino acid sequence: CASSLPVMNTEAFF.

V and J are TRBV18 and TRBJ1-2, with D possibly being TRBD1 (5 bases). Trimming shortened V by 3 bases and J by 7 bases, and 15 bases separated the two germline ends. Germline V gives CDR1 KGHSH, CDR2 LQKENI. The CDR3 totals 14 residues. The CDR3 region is CASSPGRQFAGYTF. Here the CDR3 DNA reads TGTGCCAGCTCACCTGGTCGACAGTTCGCTGGCTACACCTTC.

V is TRBV5-4 and J is TRBJ2-5; D gene uncertain. Trimming took off 4 bases at V and 2 bases at J, with 12 bases between the two ends. CDR3 length: 14 residues. Germline CDR1 SGHNT, CDR2 YYREEE (reference sequence). CDR3 sequence reads: CASSQTWAQETQYF. In nucleotides, the CDR3 is TGTGCCAGCAGCCAGACGTGGGCACAAGAGACCCAGTACTTC. Combining the CDR3 with reference TRBV5-4 and TRBJ2-5 gives the whole variable domain ETGVTQSPTHLIKTRGQQVTLRCSSQSGHNTVSWYQQALGQGPQFIFQYYREEENGRGNFPPRFSGLQFPNYSSELNVNALELDDSALYLCASSQTWAQETQYFGPGTRLLVL.

The genes are TRBV7-5 and TRBJ1-5; no DNA check was done on the table's D call, TRBD1. TRBV7-5 is a listed pseudogene. The CDR3 length is 16 residues. This CDR3 reads CARSIPGTGCNQPQHF. Here the CDR3 DNA reads TGTGCCAGAAGCATACCCGGGACAGGGTGCAATCAGCCCCAGCATTTT.

This CDR3 reads CASSLRTGSTDTQYF. The DNA for the CDR3 is TGCGCCAGCAGCCTCCGGACAGGTAGCACAGATACGCAGTATTTT. The chain is built from TRBV5-1 and TRBJ2-3; 7 bases agree with TRBD1. V lost 4 bases to trimming and J lost 0 bases; unmatched junction nucleotides: 5. Per the germline V gene, CDR1 is SGHRS and CDR2 is YFSETQ. The CDR3 covers 15 residues.